This is a list of T cell receptor beta chains from one sample in a study of a mutant IDH1 vaccine in newly diagnosed glioma. Their recognized antigens are unknown. Profiled with immunoSEQ multiplex PCR; TCRdb holds only in-frame clones, not every one. The repertoire holds about 60,000 clones, with under 85% as singletons. The material sequenced was PBMCs, taken from a glioma patient whose treatment included an IDH1 peptide vaccine. The receptors come from a man aged 25-45 years with glioma. The CDR3 runs from the conserved cysteine through the conserved F or W. Each record gives: D gene, V gene, clone size, J gene, CDR3 DNA, CDR3 protein. D genes are given only for firm matches. Clone size is given for some rows only: seen once, a few or many times, or a class if the clone is expanded.

D gene: NA
V gene: TRBV7-3
clone size: NA
J gene: TRBJ1-1
CDR3 DNA: TGTGCCAGCAGCCAGGAGGGCAGGGACACTGAAGCTTTCTTT
CDR3 protein: CASSQEGRDTEAFF

D gene: TRBD1
V gene: TRBV9
clone size: NA
J gene: TRBJ1-4
CDR3 DNA: TGTGCCAGCAGCGCCTCGACAGGGAATAATGAAAAACTGTTTTTT
CDR3 protein: CASSASTGNNEKLFF

D gene: NA
V gene: TRBV5-6
clone size: NA
J gene: TRBJ2-7
CDR3 DNA: TGTGCCAGCAGCTTGGAACAGCCCTACGAGCAGTACTTC
CDR3 protein: CASSLEQPYEQYF

D gene: NA
V gene: TRBV25-1
clone size: NA
J gene: TRBJ1-2
CDR3 DNA: TGTGCCAGCAGTGATCAGGATTACTATGGCTACACCTTC
CDR3 protein: CASSDQDYYGYTF

D gene: TRBD2
V gene: TRBV2
clone size: NA
J gene: TRBJ2-1
CDR3 DNA: TGTGCCAGCACCGAAGGACTAGCGGCCTACAATGAGCAGTTCTTC
CDR3 protein: CASTEGLAAYNEQFF

D gene: TRBD1
V gene: TRBV7-9
clone size: NA
J gene: TRBJ2-7
CDR3 DNA: TGTGCCAGCAGCTTCGGACAGGGGGTTTGGGAGCAGTACTTC
CDR3 protein: CASSFGQGVWEQYF

D gene: TRBD1
V gene: TRBV6-6
clone size: NA
J gene: TRBJ1-1
CDR3 DNA: TGTGCCACCGGGACAGGGGAGAACACTGAAGCTTTCTTT
CDR3 protein: CATGTGENTEAFF

D gene: TRBD1
V gene: TRBV19
clone size: NA
J gene: TRBJ2-1
CDR3 DNA: TGTGCCAGTAGTATTGAAGGACAGGGATCCTACAATGAGCAGTTCTTC
CDR3 protein: CASSIEGQGSYNEQFF

D gene: NA
V gene: TRBV28
clone size: NA
J gene: TRBJ1-2
CDR3 DNA: TGTGCCAGCAGTTTTTCAGGGTTGGTTGGCTACACCTTC
CDR3 protein: CASSFSGLVGYTF

D gene: NA
V gene: TRBV9
clone size: NA
J gene: TRBJ1-6
CDR3 DNA: TGTGCCAGCAGCGTAGGCGGGAGCTCCTATAATTCACCCCTCCACTTT
CDR3 protein: CASSVGGSSYNSPLHF

D gene: NA
V gene: TRBV5-3
clone size: NA
J gene: TRBJ2-2
CDR3 DNA: TGTGCCAGAAGCTTGAGGACCAACAACACCGGGGAGCTGTTTTTT
CDR3 protein: CARSLRTNNTGELFF

D gene: NA
V gene: TRBV5-1
clone size: NA
J gene: TRBJ2-3
CDR3 DNA: TGCGCCAGCACGAGTGCAGGGTCTCTCCGTAATACGCAGTATTTT
CDR3 protein: CASTSAGSLRNTQYF

D gene: NA
V gene: TRBV7-9
clone size: NA
J gene: TRBJ1-2
CDR3 DNA: TGTGCCAGCAGCTTAGAGACCGGATATGGCTACACCTTC
CDR3 protein: CASSLETGYGYTF

D gene: TRBD1
V gene: TRBV9
clone size: NA
J gene: TRBJ2-1
CDR3 DNA: TGTGCCAGCAGCGTGGGACAGCAGATAGATGAGCAGTTCTTC
CDR3 protein: CASSVGQQIDEQFF

D gene: NA
V gene: TRBV7-2
clone size: NA
J gene: TRBJ1-2
CDR3 DNA: TGTGCCAGCAGCTTAGTCAGCATCGGCTACACCTTC
CDR3 protein: CASSLVSIGYTF

D gene: NA
V gene: TRBV4-1
clone size: NA
J gene: TRBJ2-7
CDR3 DNA: TGCGCCAGCAGCCGGAGAGGGGGCGAGCAGTACTTC
CDR3 protein: CASSRRGGEQYF

D gene: NA
V gene: TRBV7-9
clone size: NA
J gene: TRBJ1-2
CDR3 DNA: TGTGCCAGCAGCTTGGCCGGGGGGATCTATGGCTACACCTTC
CDR3 protein: CASSLAGGIYGYTF

D gene: NA
V gene: TRBV2
clone size: once
J gene: TRBJ1-2
CDR3 DNA: TGTGCCAGCAATAAACTCCTTAACTATGGCTACACCTTC
CDR3 protein: CASNKLLNYGYTF

D gene: NA
V gene: TRBV11-2
clone size: NA
J gene: TRBJ2-1
CDR3 DNA: TGTGCCAGCAGGCAGTCTCCAGGGAGTGAGCAGTTCTTC
CDR3 protein: CASRQSPGSEQFF

D gene: NA
V gene: TRBV5-1
clone size: NA
J gene: TRBJ2-3
CDR3 DNA: TGCGCCAGCAGCGACGGGACTACAGATACGCAGTATTTT
CDR3 protein: CASSDGTTDTQYF

D gene: TRBD2
V gene: TRBV5-1
clone size: NA
J gene: TRBJ2-1
CDR3 DNA: TGCGCCAGCAGCTCACGGGGACTAGCGGAGAGGCAGTTCTTC
CDR3 protein: CASSSRGLAERQFF

D gene: NA
V gene: TRBV5-6
clone size: NA
J gene: TRBJ2-3
CDR3 DNA: TGTGCCAGCAGCTTGGGACTAGGAGGCACAGATACGCAGTATTTT
CDR3 protein: CASSLGLGGTDTQYF

D gene: TRBD1
V gene: TRBV4-1
clone size: NA
J gene: TRBJ1-1
CDR3 DNA: TGCGCCAGCAGCCACTATCAGGACAGGGAAACTTTCTTT
CDR3 protein: CASSHYQDRETFF

D gene: NA
V gene: TRBV4-2
clone size: NA
J gene: TRBJ2-7
CDR3 DNA: TGTGCCAGCAGCCAAGATCGGCACTACGAGCAGTACTTC
CDR3 protein: CASSQDRHYEQYF

D gene: NA
V gene: TRBV28
clone size: NA
J gene: TRBJ2-7
CDR3 DNA: TGTGCCAGCAGTAGCCTAGTGGGGGTTGCCTCCTACGAGCAGTACTTC
CDR3 protein: CASSSLVGVASYEQYF

D gene: NA
V gene: TRBV2
clone size: NA
J gene: TRBJ2-5
CDR3 DNA: TGTGCCAGCACCCGAGCAGGACAGAAAGAGACCCAGTACTTC
CDR3 protein: CASTRAGQKETQYF

D gene: NA
V gene: TRBV10-3
clone size: NA
J gene: TRBJ2-5
CDR3 DNA: TGTGCCATCAGTGAGTCGCTAGGGACGAAGACCCAGTACTTC
CDR3 protein: CAISESLGTKTQYF

D gene: TRBD2
V gene: TRBV9
clone size: NA
J gene: TRBJ2-3
CDR3 DNA: TGTGCCAGCAGCGTAAGGGAGGGGAGCACAGATACGCAGTATTTT
CDR3 protein: CASSVREGSTDTQYF

D gene: NA
V gene: TRBV5-4
clone size: NA
J gene: TRBJ1-1
CDR3 DNA: TGTGCCAGCAGCTTGTTTTTGGGTAGGGTAGCTTTCTTT
CDR3 protein: CASSLFLGRVAFF

D gene: TRBD1
V gene: TRBV27
clone size: NA
J gene: TRBJ2-7
CDR3 DNA: TGTGCCAGCAGTCCATGGGACAGATCAGATCGCGAGCAGTACTTC
CDR3 protein: CASSPWDRSDREQYF

D gene: TRBD2
V gene: TRBV10-1
clone size: NA
J gene: TRBJ2-3
CDR3 DNA: TGCGCCAGCAGTGAGTCAGGGACTAGCGGCGGAGACCCCTCCACAGATACGCAGTATTTT
CDR3 protein: CASSESGTSGGDPSTDTQYF

D gene: NA
V gene: TRBV6-6
clone size: NA
J gene: TRBJ1-5
CDR3 DNA: TGTGCCAGCACCTATCGAGGAAGTCAGCCCCAGCATTTT
CDR3 protein: CASTYRGSQPQHF

D gene: NA
V gene: TRBV2
clone size: NA
J gene: TRBJ2-7
CDR3 DNA: TGTGCCAGCAGTGAAACAGGTAGAGGGTACGAGCAGTACTTC
CDR3 protein: CASSETGRGYEQYF

D gene: NA
V gene: TRBV9
clone size: NA
J gene: TRBJ1-2
CDR3 DNA: TGTGCCAGCAGAACACAGAGTGGCTACACCTTC
CDR3 protein: CASRTQSGYTF

D gene: NA
V gene: TRBV28
clone size: NA
J gene: TRBJ2-7
CDR3 DNA: TGTGCCAGCAGTTTCGGGGGGACAGCCAACTCCTACGAGCAGTACTTC
CDR3 protein: CASSFGGTANSYEQYF

D gene: NA
V gene: TRBV5-1
clone size: NA
J gene: TRBJ1-1
CDR3 DNA: TGCGCCAGCAGCTCGGCCCAGGGTGGGAGCACTGAAGCTTTCTTT
CDR3 protein: CASSSAQGGSTEAFF

D gene: NA
V gene: TRBV5-6
clone size: NA
J gene: TRBJ2-7
CDR3 DNA: TGTGCCAGCAGCTTGGGAGTAGAATTCAACGAGCAGTACTTC
CDR3 protein: CASSLGVEFNEQYF

D gene: NA
V gene: TRBV28
clone size: NA
J gene: TRBJ2-7
CDR3 DNA: TGTGCCAGCAGTACGATAGGGTACGAGCAGTACTTC
CDR3 protein: CASSTIGYEQYF

D gene: NA
V gene: TRBV20-1
clone size: NA
J gene: TRBJ2-1
CDR3 DNA: TGCAGTGCTAGAGATCGGTGGGAGCAGTTCTTC
CDR3 protein: CSARDRWEQFF

D gene: NA
V gene: TRBV4-3
clone size: NA
J gene: TRBJ1-1
CDR3 DNA: TGCGCCAGCAGCCAAGGCCTGAGGGTAGAGAACACTGAAGCTTTCTTT
CDR3 protein: CASSQGLRVENTEAFF

D gene: NA
V gene: TRBV5-6
clone size: NA
J gene: TRBJ2-1
CDR3 DNA: TGTGCCAGCAGCCCCGGGCGACGAGGGGTGCGGAATGAGCAGTTCTTC
CDR3 protein: CASSPGRRGVRNEQFF

D gene: NA
V gene: TRBV4-3
clone size: few
J gene: TRBJ1-3
CDR3 DNA: TGCGCCAGCAGCCTAAATCTACGGGCCTCTGGAAACACCATATATTTT
CDR3 protein: CASSLNLRASGNTIYF

D gene: NA
V gene: TRBV2
clone size: NA
J gene: TRBJ1-2
CDR3 DNA: TGTGCCAGCAGGGACAGCAGTAGATTTATCTACACCTTC
CDR3 protein: CASRDSSRFIYTF

D gene: TRBD2
V gene: TRBV7-2
clone size: NA
J gene: TRBJ2-7
CDR3 DNA: TGTGCCAGCAGTCCGACTAGCGGGCCTTTGTACGAGCAGTACTTC
CDR3 protein: CASSPTSGPLYEQYF

D gene: NA
V gene: TRBV27
clone size: NA
J gene: TRBJ1-5
CDR3 DNA: TGTGCCAGCAGTTTATTATGGGAGGACGGACAGCCCCAGCATTTT
CDR3 protein: CASSLLWEDGQPQHF

D gene: NA
V gene: TRBV7-8
clone size: NA
J gene: TRBJ2-1
CDR3 DNA: TGTGCCAGCAGCTCTCAGTGGGGAAACTCCTACAATGAGCAGTTCTTC
CDR3 protein: CASSSQWGNSYNEQFF

D gene: TRBD1
V gene: TRBV9
clone size: NA
J gene: TRBJ2-7
CDR3 DNA: TGTGCCAGCAGCGACCGGGACAGTCCCTACGAGCAGTACTTC
CDR3 protein: CASSDRDSPYEQYF

D gene: NA
V gene: TRBV28
clone size: NA
J gene: TRBJ2-5
CDR3 DNA: TGTGCCAGCAGTTTGGTTTTGGGGGCAGTGGAGACCCAGTACTTC
CDR3 protein: CASSLVLGAVETQYF

D gene: NA
V gene: TRBV4-3
clone size: NA
J gene: TRBJ1-2
CDR3 DNA: TGCGCCAGCAGCCAAGATGCCCTAGGACAGAGGGATGGCTACACCTTC
CDR3 protein: CASSQDALGQRDGYTF

D gene: TRBD1
V gene: TRBV7-9
clone size: NA
J gene: TRBJ1-2
CDR3 DNA: TGTGCCAGCTGGAACGAGGGACAGGTCTTCCACACCTTC
CDR3 protein: CASWNEGQVFHTF